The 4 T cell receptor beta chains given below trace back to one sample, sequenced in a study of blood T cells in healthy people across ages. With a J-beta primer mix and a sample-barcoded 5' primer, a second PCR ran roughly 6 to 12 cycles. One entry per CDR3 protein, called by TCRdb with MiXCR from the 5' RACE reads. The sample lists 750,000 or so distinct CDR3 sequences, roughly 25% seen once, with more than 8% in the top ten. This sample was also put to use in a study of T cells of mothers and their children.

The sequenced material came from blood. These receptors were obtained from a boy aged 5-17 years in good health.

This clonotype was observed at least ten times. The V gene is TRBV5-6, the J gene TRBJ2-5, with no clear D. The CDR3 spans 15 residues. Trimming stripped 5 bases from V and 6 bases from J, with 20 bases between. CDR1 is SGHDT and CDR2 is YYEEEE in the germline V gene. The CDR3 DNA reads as TGTGCCAGCAGATCCAGTCCAGGCCATGGGCAGACCCAGTACTTC. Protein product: CASRSSPGHGQTQYF.

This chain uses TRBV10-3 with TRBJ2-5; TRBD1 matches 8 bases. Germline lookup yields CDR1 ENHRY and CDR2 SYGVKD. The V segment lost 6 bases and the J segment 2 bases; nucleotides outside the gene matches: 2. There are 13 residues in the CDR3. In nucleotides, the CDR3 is TGTGCCATCAGGAACAGGGGGCAAGAGACCCAGTACTTC. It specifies CAIRNRGQETQYF.

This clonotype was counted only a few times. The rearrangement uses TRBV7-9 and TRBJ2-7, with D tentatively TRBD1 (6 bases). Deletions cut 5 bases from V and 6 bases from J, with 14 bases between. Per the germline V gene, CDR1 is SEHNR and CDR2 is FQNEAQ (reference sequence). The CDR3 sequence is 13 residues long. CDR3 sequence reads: CASSPVGAGEQYF. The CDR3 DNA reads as TGTGCCAGCAGCCCGGTGGGGGCCGGCGAGCAGTACTTC.

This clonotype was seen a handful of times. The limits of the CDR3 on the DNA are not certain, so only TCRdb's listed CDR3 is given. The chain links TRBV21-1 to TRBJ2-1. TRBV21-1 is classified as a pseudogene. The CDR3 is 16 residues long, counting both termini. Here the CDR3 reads CASSTYDCSSYNEQFF.